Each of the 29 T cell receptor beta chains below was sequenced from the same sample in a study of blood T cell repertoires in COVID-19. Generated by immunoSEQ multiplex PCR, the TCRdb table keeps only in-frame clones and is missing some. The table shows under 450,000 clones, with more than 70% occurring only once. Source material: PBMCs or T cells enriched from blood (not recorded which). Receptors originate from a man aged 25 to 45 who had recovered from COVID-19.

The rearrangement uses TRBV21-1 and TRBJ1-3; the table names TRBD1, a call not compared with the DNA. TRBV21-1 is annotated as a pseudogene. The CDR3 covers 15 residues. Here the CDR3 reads CASSKKTGKGNTIYF. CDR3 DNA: TGTGCCAGCAGCAAAAAAACAGGGAAAGGAAACACCATATATTTT.

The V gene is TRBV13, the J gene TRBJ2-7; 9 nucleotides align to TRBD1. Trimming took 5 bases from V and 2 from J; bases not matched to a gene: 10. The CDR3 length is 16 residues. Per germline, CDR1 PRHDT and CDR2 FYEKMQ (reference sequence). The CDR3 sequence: CASSIRDRVPTYEQYF. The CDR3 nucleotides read TGTGCCAGCAGCATCCGGGACAGGGTACCTACCTACGAGCAGTACTTC.

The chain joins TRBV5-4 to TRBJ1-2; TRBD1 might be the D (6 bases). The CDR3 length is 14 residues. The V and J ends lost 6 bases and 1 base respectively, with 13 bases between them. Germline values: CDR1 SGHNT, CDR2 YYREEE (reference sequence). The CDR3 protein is CASTSGQVNYGYTF. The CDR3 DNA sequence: TGTGCCAGCACCTCGGGACAAGTTAACTATGGCTACACCTTC. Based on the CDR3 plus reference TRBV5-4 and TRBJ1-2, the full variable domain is ETGVTQSPTHLIKTRGQQVTLRCSSQSGHNTVSWYQQALGQGPQFIFQYYREEENGRGNFPPRFSGLQFPNYSSELNVNALELDDSALYLCASTSGQVNYGYTFGSGTRLTVV.

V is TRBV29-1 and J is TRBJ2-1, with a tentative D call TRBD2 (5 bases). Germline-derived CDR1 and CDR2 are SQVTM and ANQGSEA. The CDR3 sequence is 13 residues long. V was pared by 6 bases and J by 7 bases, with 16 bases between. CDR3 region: CSVGMYAQNEQFF. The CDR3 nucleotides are TGCAGCGTCGGGATGTACGCACAGAATGAGCAGTTCTTC.

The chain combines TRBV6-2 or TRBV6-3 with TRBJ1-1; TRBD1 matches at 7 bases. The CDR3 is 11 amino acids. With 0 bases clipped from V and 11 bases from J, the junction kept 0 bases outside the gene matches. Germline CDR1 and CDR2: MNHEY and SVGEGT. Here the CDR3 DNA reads TGTGCCAGCAGTTACTCGGGACAGGCTTTCTTT. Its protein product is CASSYSGQAFF.

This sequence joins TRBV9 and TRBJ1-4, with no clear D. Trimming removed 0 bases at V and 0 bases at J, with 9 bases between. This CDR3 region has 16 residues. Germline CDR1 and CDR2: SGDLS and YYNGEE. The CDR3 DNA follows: TGTGCCAGCAGCGTAGGACATTTCACAACTAATGAAAAACTGTTTTTT. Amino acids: CASSVGHFTTNEKLFF. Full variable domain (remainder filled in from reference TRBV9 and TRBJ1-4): DSGVTQTPKHLITATGQRVTLRCSPRSGDLSVYWYQQSLDQGLQFLIQYYNGEERAKGNILERFSAQQFPDLHSELNLSSLELGDSALYFCASSVGHFTTNEKLFFGSGTQLSVL.

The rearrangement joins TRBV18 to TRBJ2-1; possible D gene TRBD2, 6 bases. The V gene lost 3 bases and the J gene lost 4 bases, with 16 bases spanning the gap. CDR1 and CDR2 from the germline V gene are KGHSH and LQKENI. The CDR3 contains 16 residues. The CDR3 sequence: CASSPPGGEEYNEQFF. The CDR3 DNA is TGTGCCAGCTCACCGCCCGGGGGTGAAGAGTACAATGAGCAGTTCTTC.

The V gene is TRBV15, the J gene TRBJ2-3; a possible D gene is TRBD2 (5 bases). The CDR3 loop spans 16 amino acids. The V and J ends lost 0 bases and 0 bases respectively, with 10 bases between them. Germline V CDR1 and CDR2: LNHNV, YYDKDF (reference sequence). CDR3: CATSRDRGLSTDTQYF. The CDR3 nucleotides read TGTGCCACCAGCAGAGATAGAGGGTTGAGCACAGATACGCAGTATTTT.

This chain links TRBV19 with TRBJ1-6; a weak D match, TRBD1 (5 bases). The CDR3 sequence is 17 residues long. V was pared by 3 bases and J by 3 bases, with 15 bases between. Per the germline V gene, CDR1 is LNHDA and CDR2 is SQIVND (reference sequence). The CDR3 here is CASSIGRQNLYNSPLHF. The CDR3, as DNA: TGTGCCAGTAGTATCGGGAGACAGAACCTCTATAATTCACCCCTCCACTTT.

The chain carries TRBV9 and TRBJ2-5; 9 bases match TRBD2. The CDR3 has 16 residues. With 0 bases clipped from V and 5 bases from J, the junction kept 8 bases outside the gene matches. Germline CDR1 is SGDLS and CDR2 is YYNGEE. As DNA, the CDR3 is TGTGCCAGCAGCGTAGGGGGACTAGCTCCAAGGGAGACCCAGTACTTC. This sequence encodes CASSVGGLAPRETQYF.

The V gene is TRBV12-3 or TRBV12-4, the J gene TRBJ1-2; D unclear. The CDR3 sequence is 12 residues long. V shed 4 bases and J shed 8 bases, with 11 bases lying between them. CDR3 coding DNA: TGTGCCAGCAGTTACAGTAATCGGGGCTACACCTTC. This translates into CASSYSNRGYTF.

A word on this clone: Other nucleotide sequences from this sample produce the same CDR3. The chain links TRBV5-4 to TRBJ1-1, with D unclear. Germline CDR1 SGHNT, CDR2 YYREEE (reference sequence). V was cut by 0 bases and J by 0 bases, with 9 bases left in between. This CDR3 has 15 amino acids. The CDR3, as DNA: TGTGCCAGCAGCTTGGCCTCCGGGGTGAACACTGAAGCTTTCTTT. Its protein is CASSLASGVNTEAFF.

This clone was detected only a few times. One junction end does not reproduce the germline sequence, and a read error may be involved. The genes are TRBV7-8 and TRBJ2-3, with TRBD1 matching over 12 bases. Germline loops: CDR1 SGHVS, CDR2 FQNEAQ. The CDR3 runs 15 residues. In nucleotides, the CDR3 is TGTGCCAGCCGAATCGGGACAGGGGGCACGGATACGCAGTATTTT. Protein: CASRIGTGGTDTQYF. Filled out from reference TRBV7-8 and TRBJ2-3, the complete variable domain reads GAGVSQSPRYKVAKRGQDVALRCDPISGHVSLFWYQQALGQGPEFLTYFQNEAQLDKSGLPSDRFFAERPEGSVSTLKIQRTQQEDSAVYLCASRIGTGGTDTQYFGPGTRLTVL.

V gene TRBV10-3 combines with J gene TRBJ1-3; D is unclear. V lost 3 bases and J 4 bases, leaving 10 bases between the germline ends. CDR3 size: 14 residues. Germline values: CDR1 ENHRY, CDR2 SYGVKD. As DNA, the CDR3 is TGTGCCATCAGTGAAAGCGGACCCGGAAACACCATATATTTT. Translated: CAISESGPGNTIYF.

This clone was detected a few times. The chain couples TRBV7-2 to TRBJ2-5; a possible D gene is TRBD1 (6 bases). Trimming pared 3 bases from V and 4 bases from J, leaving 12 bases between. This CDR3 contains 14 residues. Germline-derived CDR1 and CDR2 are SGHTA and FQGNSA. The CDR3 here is CASSLTGWGETQYF. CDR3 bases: TGTGCCAGCAGCTTGACAGGATGGGGAGAGACCCAGTACTTC.

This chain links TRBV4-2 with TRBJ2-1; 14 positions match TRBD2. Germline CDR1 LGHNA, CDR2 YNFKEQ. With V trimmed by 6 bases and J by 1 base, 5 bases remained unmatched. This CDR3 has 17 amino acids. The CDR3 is CASRPTSGGVSYNEQFF. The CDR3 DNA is TGTGCCAGCAGACCGACTAGCGGGGGGGTGTCCTACAATGAGCAGTTCTTC.

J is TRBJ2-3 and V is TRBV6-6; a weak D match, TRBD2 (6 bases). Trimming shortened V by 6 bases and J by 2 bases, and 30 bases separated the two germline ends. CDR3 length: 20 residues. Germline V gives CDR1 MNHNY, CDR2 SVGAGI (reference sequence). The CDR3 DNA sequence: TGTGCCAGCAGCTACCCCCCCCTTAGGACTGGAGGGGTGAACACAGATACGCAGTATTTT. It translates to CASSYPPLRTGGVNTDTQYF.

The CDR3 region has the DNA TGTGCCATCAGTGATGGACTGAGCTCTGGAAACACCATATATTTT. This gives the protein CAISDGLSSGNTIYF. J is TRBJ1-3 and V is TRBV10-3, with D unclear. V lost 3 bases, J lost 0 bases, and 9 bases lay in between. This CDR3 region has 15 residues. The germline V gene encodes CDR1 ENHRY and CDR2 SYGVKD.

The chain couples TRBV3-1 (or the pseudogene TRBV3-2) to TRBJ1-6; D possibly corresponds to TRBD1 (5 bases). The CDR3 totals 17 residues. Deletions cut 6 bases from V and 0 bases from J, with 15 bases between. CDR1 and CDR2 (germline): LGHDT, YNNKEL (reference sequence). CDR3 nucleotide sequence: TGTGCCAGCAGGGCAGGGTCCCCTAGCTCCTATAATTCACCCCTCCACTTT. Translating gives CASRAGSPSSYNSPLHF.

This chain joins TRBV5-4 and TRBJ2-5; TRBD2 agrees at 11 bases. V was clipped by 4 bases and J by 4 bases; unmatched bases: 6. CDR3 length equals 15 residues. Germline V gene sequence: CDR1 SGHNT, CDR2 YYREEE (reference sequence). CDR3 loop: CASSPTGTSGETQYF. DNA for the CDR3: TGTGCCAGCAGCCCGACCGGGACTAGCGGAGAGACCCAGTACTTC.

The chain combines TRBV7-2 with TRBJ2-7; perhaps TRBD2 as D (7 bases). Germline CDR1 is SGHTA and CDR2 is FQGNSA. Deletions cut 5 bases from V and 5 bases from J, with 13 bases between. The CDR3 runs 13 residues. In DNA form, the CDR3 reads TGTGCCAGCAGCACCGTAGGGGGGGACGAGCAGTACTTC. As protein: CASSTVGGDEQYF.

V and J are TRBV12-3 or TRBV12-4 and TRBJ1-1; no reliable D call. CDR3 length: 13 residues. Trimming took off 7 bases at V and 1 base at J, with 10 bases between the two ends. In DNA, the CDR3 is TGTGCCAGCACCATGAGTAGGAACACTGAAGCTTTCTTT. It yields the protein CASTMSRNTEAFF.

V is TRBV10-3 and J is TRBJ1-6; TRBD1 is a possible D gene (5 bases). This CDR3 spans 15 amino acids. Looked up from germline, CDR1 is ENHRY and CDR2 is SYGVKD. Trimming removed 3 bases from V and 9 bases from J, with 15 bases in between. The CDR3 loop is CAISDSGTNSSPLHF. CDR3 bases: TGTGCCATCAGTGACTCCGGGACTAACAGTTCACCCCTCCACTTT.

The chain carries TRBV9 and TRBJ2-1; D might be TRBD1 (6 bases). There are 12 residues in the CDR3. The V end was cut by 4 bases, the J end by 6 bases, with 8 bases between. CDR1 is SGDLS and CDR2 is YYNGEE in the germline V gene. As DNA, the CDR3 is TGTGCCAGCAGCACACAGGGCAATGAGCAGTTCTTC. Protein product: CASSTQGNEQFF.

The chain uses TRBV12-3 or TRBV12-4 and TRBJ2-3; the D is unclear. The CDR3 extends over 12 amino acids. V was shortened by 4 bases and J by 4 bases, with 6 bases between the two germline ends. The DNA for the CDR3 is TGTGCCAGCAGTTCCGACTCAGATACGCAGTATTTT. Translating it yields CASSSDSDTQYF.

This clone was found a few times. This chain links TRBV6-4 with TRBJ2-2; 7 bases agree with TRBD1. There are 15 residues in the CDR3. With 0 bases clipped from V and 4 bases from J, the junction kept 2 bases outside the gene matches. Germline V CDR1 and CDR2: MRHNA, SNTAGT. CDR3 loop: CASSDSRDSTGELFF. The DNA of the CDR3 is TGTGCCAGCAGTGACTCTCGGGACAGCACCGGGGAGCTGTTTTTT.

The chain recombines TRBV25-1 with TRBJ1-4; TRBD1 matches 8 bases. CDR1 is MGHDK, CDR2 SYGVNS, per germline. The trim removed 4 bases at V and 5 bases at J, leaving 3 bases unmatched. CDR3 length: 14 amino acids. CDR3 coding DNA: TGTGCCAGCAGTGGGACAGGGATAAATGAAAAACTGTTTTTT. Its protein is CASSGTGINEKLFF.

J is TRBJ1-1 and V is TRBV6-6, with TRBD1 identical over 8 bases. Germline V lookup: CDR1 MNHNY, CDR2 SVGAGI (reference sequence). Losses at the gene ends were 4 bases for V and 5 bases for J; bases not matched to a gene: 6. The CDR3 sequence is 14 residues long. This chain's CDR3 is CASSLMTGDTEAFF. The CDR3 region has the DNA TGTGCCAGCAGTTTGATGACAGGGGATACTGAAGCTTTCTTT.

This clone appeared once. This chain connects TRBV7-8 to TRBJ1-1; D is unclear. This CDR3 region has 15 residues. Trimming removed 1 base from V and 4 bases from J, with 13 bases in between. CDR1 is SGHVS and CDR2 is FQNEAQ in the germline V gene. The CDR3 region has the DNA TGTGCCAGCAGCTTAGGTTTCATGTCAGGCACTGAAGCTTTCTTT. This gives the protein CASSLGFMSGTEAFF.